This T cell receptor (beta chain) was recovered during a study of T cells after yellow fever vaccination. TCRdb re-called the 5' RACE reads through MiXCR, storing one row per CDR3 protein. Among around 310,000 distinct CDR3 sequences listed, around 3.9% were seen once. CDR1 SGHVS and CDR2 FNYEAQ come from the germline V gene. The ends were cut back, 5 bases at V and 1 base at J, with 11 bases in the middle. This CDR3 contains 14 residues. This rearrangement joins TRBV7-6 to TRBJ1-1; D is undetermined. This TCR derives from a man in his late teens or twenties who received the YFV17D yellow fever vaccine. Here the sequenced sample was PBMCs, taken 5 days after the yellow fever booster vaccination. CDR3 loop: CASSPGSRNTEAFF. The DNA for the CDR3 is TGTGCCAGCAGCCCGGGGTCGCGGAACACTGAAGCTTTCTTT.